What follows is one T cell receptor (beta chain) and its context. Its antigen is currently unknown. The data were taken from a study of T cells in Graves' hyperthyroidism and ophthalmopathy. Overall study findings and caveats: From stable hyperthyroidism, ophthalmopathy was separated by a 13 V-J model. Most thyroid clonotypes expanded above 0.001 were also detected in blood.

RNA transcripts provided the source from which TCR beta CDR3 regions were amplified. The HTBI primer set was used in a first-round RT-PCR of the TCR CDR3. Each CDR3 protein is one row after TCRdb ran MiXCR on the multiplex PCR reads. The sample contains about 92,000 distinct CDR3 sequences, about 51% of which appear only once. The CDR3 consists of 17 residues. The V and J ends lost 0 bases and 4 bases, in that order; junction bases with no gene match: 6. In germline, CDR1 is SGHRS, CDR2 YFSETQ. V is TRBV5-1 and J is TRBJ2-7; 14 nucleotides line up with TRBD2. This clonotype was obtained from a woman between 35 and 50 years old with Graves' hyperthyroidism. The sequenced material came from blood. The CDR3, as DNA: TGCGCCAGCAGCTTGGGACAGGGACTAGCGGGAGCGTACGAGCAGTACTTC. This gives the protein CASSLGQGLAGAYEQYF.